One sample yielded the 23 T cell receptor beta chains listed below, sequenced in a study of identical twins. TCRdb reprocessed the 5' RACE reads with MiXCR, giving one entry per CDR3 protein. The sample holds around 690,000 distinct CDR3 sequences; approximately 21% are singletons and the top ten take roughly 4%. These data were likewise used in another study, on T cells expressing NK-cell markers.

Specimen: PBMCs. The receptors derive from a woman aged 18-30 years in good health.

This clonotype appeared many times. CDR3 protein: CASSTNPGPATGNTIYF. The DNA of the CDR3 is TGTGCCAGCAGCACTAACCCCGGGCCAGCAACTGGAAACACCATATATTTT. J is TRBJ1-3 and V is TRBV9; D remains ambiguous. Per germline, CDR1 SGDLS and CDR2 YYNGEE. The CDR3 spans 17 residues. With 4 bases removed from V and 2 bases from J, the gap between germline ends came to 19 bases.

At least ten counts were recorded for this clonotype. The chain couples TRBV5-1 to TRBJ2-1; 9 bases align to TRBD1. CDR1 is SGHRS, CDR2 YFSETQ, per germline. The ends lost 4 bases at V and 6 bases at J; junction bases unmatched: 8. The CDR3 extends over 15 amino acids. For the CDR3, the DNA is TGCGCCAGCAGCGACCCGGGACAGGGAGGCAATGAGCAGTTCTTC. This sequence encodes CASSDPGQGGNEQFF.

The rearrangement uses TRBV21-1 and TRBJ1-1; the table's D call, TRBD1, has no DNA check behind it. TRBV21-1 constitutes a pseudogene. The CDR3 covers 17 residues. Here the CDR3 DNA reads TGTGCCAGCAGCAAGTCTGGACAGGGGATCGGGGGCACTGAAGCTTTCTTT. The encoded protein is CASSKSGQGIGGTEAFF.

This clonotype was detected only a few times. The chain links TRBV20-1 to TRBJ2-4; maybe TRBD1 (5 bases). Trimming cost V 0 bases and J 0 bases, with 18 bases left between them. Looked up from germline, CDR1 is DFQATT and CDR2 is SNEGSKA (reference sequence). The CDR3 runs to 18 residues. The CDR3, as DNA: TGCAGTGCTAGAGACAGGGATTTAGGAAAACTAGCCAAAAACATTCAGTACTTC. Translated, it gives CSARDRDLGKLAKNIQYF.

In its sample, this clonotype was seen a few times. The V call is TRBV20-1, the J call TRBJ2-7; 10 bases are shared with TRBD2. The germline gives CDR1 DFQATT, CDR2 SNEGSKA (reference sequence). This CDR3 is 15 amino acids long. With 3 bases clipped from V and 2 bases from J, the junction kept 7 bases outside the gene matches. CDR3 DNA sequence: TGCAGTGCTAGGGGGGGACTAGCGCCGCCCTACGAGCAGTACTTC. It translates to CSARGGLAPPYEQYF.

This clonotype was detected many times. The chain couples TRBV20-1 to TRBJ2-3, with unresolved D. The V end was cut by 7 bases, the J end by 2 bases, with 13 bases between. The CDR3 extends over 13 amino acids. From germline, CDR1 is DFQATT and CDR2 SNEGSKA (reference sequence). The CDR3 DNA sequence: TGCAGTGTATGGCGACCAAACACAGATACGCAGTATTTT. Translation: CSVWRPNTDTQYF.

The chain combines TRBV10-3 with TRBJ2-7, with D perhaps TRBD1 (6 bases). This CDR3 spans 14 amino acids. V gave up 2 bases and J gave up 5 bases, with 13 bases separating them. The germline V gene has CDR1 ENHRY and CDR2 SYGVKD. This chain's CDR3 is CAISEVGQRHEQYF. Written as DNA, the CDR3 is TGTGCCATCAGTGAGGTAGGACAGCGCCACGAGCAGTACTTC.

This clonotype has a handful of counts. V is TRBV12-3 or TRBV12-4 and J is TRBJ1-2; tentatively, D is TRBD1 (5 bases). The CDR3 runs to 14 residues. Between the trimmed V and J ends, which lost 3 bases and 5 bases, there was a span of 13 bases. The CDR3 coding sequence is TGTGCCAGCAGTTTGAATCAGGGAGGGTATGGCTACACCTTC. Its protein product is CASSLNQGGYGYTF.

At least ten counts were recorded for this clonotype. The chain is built from TRBV6-5 and TRBJ1-2; 10 positions agree with TRBD1. Per germline, CDR1 MNHEY and CDR2 SVGAGI. CDR3 length: 14 residues. Trimming removed 4 bases from V and 5 bases from J; junction bases left unmatched: 4. CDR3 sequence reads: CASSSWDRGYGYTF. Written as DNA, the CDR3 is TGTGCCAGCAGTTCTTGGGACAGGGGATATGGCTACACCTTC.

This clonotype was counted many times. The rearrangement links TRBV20-1 to TRBJ2-1, with 10 bases fitting TRBD2. CDR3 length equals 15 residues. V shed 6 bases, J shed 6 bases, and the junction held 11 bases outside the gene matches. Germline lookup yields CDR1 DFQATT and CDR2 SNEGSKA (reference sequence). The CDR3 spells CSAPKSGRALNEQFF. In DNA form, the CDR3 reads TGCAGTGCCCCTAAAAGCGGGAGGGCCCTCAATGAGCAGTTCTTC.

This clonotype was seen many times. The genes are TRBV7-2 and TRBJ1-4; possibly TRBD1 for D (6 bases). The germline gives CDR1 SGHTA, CDR2 FQGNSA. With 3 bases removed from V and 5 bases from J, the gap between germline ends came to 7 bases. CDR3 length: 13 amino acids. The CDR3 loop is CASSLTGNEKLFF. The CDR3 DNA sequence: TGTGCCAGCAGCTTGACAGGAAATGAAAAACTGTTTTTT.

V is TRBV5-5 and J is TRBJ1-1; D ambiguous. Germline values: CDR1 SGHKS, CDR2 YYEKEE (reference sequence). This CDR3 comprises 14 residues. V dropped 3 bases and J dropped 4 bases, with 13 bases sitting between them. The CDR3 is CASSSGILGTEAFF. The CDR3 DNA sequence: TGTGCCAGCAGCTCTGGGATCCTGGGCACTGAAGCTTTCTTT.

V and J are TRBV10-2 and TRBJ1-2, with no clear D. This CDR3 has 13 residues. With 7 bases removed from V and 7 bases from J, the gap between germline ends came to 16 bases. Germline CDR1 WSHSY, CDR2 SAAADI. Here the CDR3 reads CASTTGSYGGYTF. The CDR3 DNA reads as TGCGCCAGCACCACGGGGAGCTATGGTGGCTACACCTTC.

This clonotype was seen ten or more times. In DNA form, the CDR3 reads TGTGCCAGCAGCTTATCACCCGGGAACACCGGGGAGCTGTTTTTT. Translating gives CASSLSPGNTGELFF. This chain links TRBV7-2 with TRBJ2-2; D not resolved. The V end was cut by 2 bases, the J end by 1 base, with 8 bases between. The germline V gene encodes CDR1 SGHTA and CDR2 FQGNSA. The CDR3 extends over 15 amino acids.

This clonotype came up a few times. The rearrangement joins TRBV20-1 to TRBJ1-1, with D hard to call. The V gene's germline CDR1 is DFQATT and CDR2 SNEGSKA (reference sequence). V was clipped by 0 bases and J by 2 bases, with 10 bases between them. The CDR3 is 14 amino acids. CDR3 in DNA: TGCAGTGCTAGAGAACCGACGGGAAACACTGAAGCTTTCTTT. Protein sequence: CSAREPTGNTEAFF.

This clonotype was observed a few times. This rearrangement joins TRBV5-1 to TRBJ2-7; weak D call: TRBD1 (6 bases). Germline assignment: CDR1 SGHRS and CDR2 YFSETQ. Trimming took 2 bases from V and 5 from J, leaving 14 bases between them. The CDR3 is 14 residues long. CDR3 sequence: CASSLPGTSNEQYF. The CDR3 DNA sequence: TGCGCCAGCAGCTTACCCGGGACATCCAACGAGCAGTACTTC.

This clonotype was seen many times. The chain links TRBV6-4 to TRBJ2-3, with D hard to call. Germline V gives CDR1 MRHNA, CDR2 SNTAGT. V lost 0 bases and J 2 bases, leaving 3 bases between the germline ends. The CDR3 is 13 amino acids. The CDR3 is CASSDSTTDTQYF. CDR3 in DNA: TGTGCCAGCAGTGACTCGACCACAGATACGCAGTATTTT.

This clonotype was detected many times. The chain employs TRBV4-3 and TRBJ2-7; perhaps TRBD2 as D (6 bases). Trimming shortened V by 4 bases and J by 3 bases, and 13 bases separated the two germline ends. This CDR3 region has 14 residues. CDR1 LGHNA and CDR2 YSLEER come from the germline V gene. For the CDR3, the DNA is TGCGCCAGCAGCCGGGGGACTCAGAACTACGAGCAGTACTTC. It specifies CASSRGTQNYEQYF.

This clonotype was seen a few times. The V call is TRBV4-3, the J call TRBJ2-2, with 9 bases lining up with TRBD1. Per germline, CDR1 LGHNA and CDR2 YSLEER. The length of the CDR3 is 16 residues. Germline trimming cut 7 bases from V and 5 bases from J; bases unmatched to any gene: 11. CDR3 coding DNA: TGCGCCAGCAACAAACAGGGGGCGGACAATACCGGGGAGCTGTTTTTT. This sequence encodes CASNKQGADNTGELFF.

At least ten counts were recorded for this clonotype. This rearrangement joins TRBV19 to TRBJ2-3, with 9 bases fitting TRBD2. Germline CDR1 and CDR2: LNHDA and SQIVND (reference sequence). Unmatched junction bases numbered 7, after V lost 4 bases and J lost 8 bases. There are 14 residues in the CDR3. In DNA form, the CDR3 reads TGTGCCAGTAGTAGTCGGCTAGCGGGATCTACGCAGTATTTT. This codes for CASSSRLAGSTQYF.

This clonotype was found a few times. The V call is TRBV5-1, the J call TRBJ1-1; D may be TRBD1 (5 bases). The CDR3 is 17 residues long. Trimming stripped 0 bases from V and 7 bases from J, with 22 bases between. The germline gives CDR1 SGHRS, CDR2 YFSETQ. This CDR3 reads CASSLGIAGVGPDEAFF. As DNA, the CDR3 is TGCGCCAGCAGCTTGGGGATAGCGGGAGTGGGGCCGGATGAAGCTTTCTTT.

This clonotype was detected ten times or more. J is TRBJ2-2 and V is TRBV5-1; D not resolved. Germline CDR1 SGHRS, CDR2 YFSETQ. CDR3 size: 14 residues. Trimming pared 4 bases from V and 0 bases from J, leaving 7 bases between. The CDR3 nucleotides are TGCGCCAGCAGCCCCCGGGCGAACACCGGGGAGCTGTTTTTT. Amino acids: CASSPRANTGELFF. Complete variable domain (other parts from reference TRBV5-1 and TRBJ2-2): KAGVTQTPRYLIKTRGQQVTLSCSPISGHRSVSWYQQTPGQGLQFLFEYFSETQRNKGNFPGRFSGRQFSNSRSEMNVSTLELGDSALYLCASSPRANTGELFFGEGSRLTVL.

This clonotype was seen ten or more times. V usage is TRBV20-1 and J usage is TRBJ1-2; D unresolved. The CDR3 spans 11 residues. Germline-derived CDR1 and CDR2 are DFQATT and SNEGSKA (reference sequence). The V and J ends lost 3 bases and 6 bases respectively, with 8 bases between them. This CDR3 reads CSASSGNGYTF. The CDR3 DNA is TGCAGTGCTAGCAGCGGGAATGGCTACACCTTC.